These T cell receptor beta chains were read from a single sample in a study of metastatic and nonmetastatic thyroid tumors. TCRdb re-analyzed the PCR reads using MiXCR. The repertoire has about 32,000 clones, 15% to 20% of them found once; the top ten carry approximately 8.2%. The sequencing sample was made of blood. These receptors all come from a female donor with papillary thyroid cancer or a benign thyroid nodule (not recorded which). Some clones in this sample may be carry-over from other donors' samples. The CDR3 runs from the conserved cysteine through the conserved F or W. Each record gives: V gene, clone size, CDR3 length, J gene, D gene, CDR3 protein, CDR3 DNA. A D gene is named only where the DNA matches it firmly. Some rows mark clone size as missing; the rest say once, few, many or name a class of expanded clone.

TRBV6-9	few	16	TRBJ1-3	TRBD1	CASSYKGQGTENTIYF	TGTGCCAGCAGTTACAAGGGACAGGGGACTGAAAACACCATATATTTT
TRBV12-3/TRBV12-4	many	15	TRBJ2-3	TRBD2	CASTSGGGFTDTQYF	TGTGCCAGCACTAGCGGGGGGGGATTCACAGATACGCAGTATTTT
TRBV20-1	.	14	TRBJ2-2	.	CSASPPTNPGELFF	TGCAGTGCCTCCCCCCCCACGAACCCCGGGGAGCTGTTTTTT
TRBV27	many	17	TRBJ1-5	TRBD1	CASSPKPGTDSNQPQHF	TGTGCCAGCAGTCCAAAACCCGGGACAGATAGCAATCAGCCCCAGCATTTT
TRBV7-3	many	16	TRBJ2-7	.	CASSLLGTPGSYEQYF	TGTGCCAGCAGCCTACTAGGGACTCCCGGCTCCTACGAGCAGTACTTC
TRBV11-1	.	16	TRBJ2-7	TRBD1	CASSLGLGTATGEQYF	TGTGCCAGCAGCTTGGGCCTCGGGACAGCAACGGGAGAGCAGTACTTC
TRBV19	many	12	TRBJ1-1	.	CASSPRTVEAFF	TGTGCCAGTAGTCCAAGGACAGTGGAAGCTTTCTTT
TRBV19	many	15	TRBJ2-1	.	CASSIDGRLSNEQFF	TGTGCCAGTAGTATCGACGGACGCTTGAGCAATGAGCAGTTCTTC
TRBV5-1	medium-sized	16	TRBJ1-6	.	CASSPDRSSYNSPLHF	TGCGCCAGCAGCCCCGACAGGAGCTCCTATAATTCACCCCTCCACTTT
TRBV20-1	many	11	TRBJ2-7	.	CSAKFGYEQYF	TGCAGTGCTAAGTTTGGTTACGAGCAGTACTTC
TRBV11-2	.	13	TRBJ2-5	TRBD1	CASSGQGGETQYF	TGTGCCAGCAGCGGACAGGGAGGAGAGACCCAGTACTTC
TRBV11-2	.	15	TRBJ1-2	TRBD1	CASSLDRDRSTGYTF	TGTGCCAGCAGCTTAGACCGGGACAGGTCGACTGGCTACACCTTC
TRBV24-1	many	14	TRBJ1-2	.	CATSDGHNNYGYTF	TGTGCCACCAGTGATGGCCACAACAACTATGGCTACACCTTC
TRBV5-1	.	12	TRBJ2-3	.	CASSLFQDTQYF	TGCGCCAGCAGCTTGTTTCAAGATACGCAGTATTTT
TRBV5-1	.	14	TRBJ2-7	.	CASSLSGSSYEQYF	TGCGCCAGCAGCTTGTCGGGAAGCTCCTACGAGCAGTACTTC
TRBV6-5	many	20	TRBJ2-1	TRBD2	CASRQLAGPPTGLLYNEQFF	TGTGCCAGCAGACAACTAGCGGGGCCCCCCACGGGCCTCCTCTACAATGAGCAGTTCTTC
TRBV19	many	15	TRBJ1-5	TRBD1	CASSRGQGAPQPQHF	TGTGCCAGTAGTAGGGGACAGGGGGCGCCTCAGCCCCAGCATTTT
TRBV7-2	many	14	TRBJ2-3	.	CASSLALYTDTQYF	TGTGCCAGCAGCTTAGCGCTTTACACAGATACGCAGTATTTT
TRBV15	many	12	TRBJ1-6	.	CATSRETSPLHF	TGTGCCACCAGCAGGGAAACTTCACCCCTCCACTTT
TRBV5-1	many	14	TRBJ1-4	.	CASSFRGLNEKLFF	TGCGCCAGCAGCTTCAGGGGTCTGAATGAAAAACTGTTTTTT
TRBV12-3/TRBV12-4	many	13	TRBJ1-1	.	CASIKAENTEAFF	TGTGCCAGCATAAAGGCCGAGAACACTGAAGCTTTCTTT
TRBV6-2/TRBV6-3	many	19	TRBJ2-4	TRBD2	CASSSPASGRAGGKNIQYF	TGTGCCAGCAGTTCCCCGGCTAGCGGGAGGGCCGGGGGCAAAAACATTCAGTACTTC
TRBV6-1	.	13	TRBJ2-7	TRBD1	CASSRGQGYEQYF	TGTGCCAGCAGCCGGGGACAGGGCTACGAGCAGTACTTC
TRBV28	few	11	TRBJ1-1	.	CASSSDTEPFF	TGTGCCAGCAGTAGTGACACTGAGCCTTTCTTT
TRBV9	.	14	TRBJ1-1	TRBD1	CASSAQSGGTEAFF	TGTGCCAGCAGCGCTCAATCAGGGGGCACTGAAGCTTTCTTT
TRBV7-2	.	14	TRBJ2-7	.	CASSLGGRRYEQYF	TGTGCCAGCAGCTTAGGCGGACGACGCTACGAGCAGTACTTC
TRBV20-1	.	17	TRBJ2-1	TRBD2	CSARDLWGSGGRNEQFF	TGCAGTGCTAGAGATCTGTGGGGAAGCGGGGGGAGAAATGAGCAGTTCTTC
TRBV4-1	many	17	TRBJ1-4	.	CASSQVRGVQTNEKLFF	TGCGCCAGCAGCCAAGTGAGGGGCGTCCAAACTAATGAAAAACTGTTTTTT
TRBV29-1	many	11	TRBJ2-5	.	CSVGLAETQYF	TGCAGCGTTGGGCTAGCGGAGACCCAGTACTTC
TRBV9	.	15	TRBJ1-2	.	CASSVTGISNYGYTF	TGTGCCAGCAGCGTTACAGGGATCTCTAACTATGGCTACACCTTC
TRBV11-2	medium-sized	16	TRBJ1-1	TRBD1	CASSLEPGGWNTEAFF	TGTGCCAGCAGCTTAGAGCCAGGGGGGTGGAACACTGAAGCTTTCTTT
TRBV20-1	medium-sized	16	TRBJ1-6	.	CSARDSLTVYNSPLHF	TGCAGTGCTAGAGATTCATTAACAGTGTATAATTCACCCCTCCACTTT
TRBV19	.	15	TRBJ1-1	.	CASRSAGTQNTEPFF	TGTGCCAGTAGAAGCGCCGGGACACAGAACACTGAACCTTTCTTT
TRBV6-1	medium-sized	15	TRBJ1-1	TRBD1	CASSIWGQGPNEAFF	TGTGCCAGCAGTATTTGGGGACAGGGGCCAAATGAAGCTTTCTTT
TRBV20-1	many	13	TRBJ1-2	TRBD1	CSAISGGDDGYTF	TGCAGTGCTATCTCAGGGGGCGATGATGGCTACACCTTC
TRBV5-5	many	15	TRBJ2-7	.	CASSLESGALYEQYF	TGTGCCAGCAGCTTGGAGAGCGGAGCCCTATACGAGCAGTACTTC
TRBV7-2	.	15	TRBJ1-4	.	CASSRGGLPNEKLFF	TGTGCCAGCAGCAGAGGGGGACTGCCTAATGAAAAACTGTTTTTT
TRBV5-4	.	14	TRBJ2-2	.	CASSQQVGSGELFF	TGTGCCAGCAGCCAACAGGTTGGGAGCGGGGAGCTGTTTTTT
TRBV5-1	.	16	TRBJ2-2	TRBD2	CASSQLAGGNTGELFF	TGCGCCAGCAGCCAACTAGCGGGAGGGAACACCGGGGAGCTGTTTTTT
TRBV2	medium-sized	13	TRBJ2-1	TRBD1	CASIGTGGYEQFF	TGTGCCAGCATCGGCACAGGGGGCTATGAGCAGTTCTTC
TRBV3-1	.	15	TRBJ2-2	TRBD2	CASSPSGTNTGELFF	TGTGCCAGCAGCCCGAGCGGGACGAACACCGGGGAGCTGTTTTTT
TRBV6-2/TRBV6-3	few	16	TRBJ1-1	.	CASSYKGEGIYAEAFF	TGTGCCAGCAGTTACAAGGGAGAGGGCATTTACGCTGAAGCTTTCTTT
TRBV9	.	14	TRBJ1-2	.	CASSLKPGDYGYTF	TGTGCCAGCAGCCTCAAACCTGGGGACTATGGCTACACCTTC
TRBV7-8	many	16	TRBJ2-7	.	CASSLAIGATGTPQYF	TGTGCCAGCAGCTTAGCTATTGGGGCAACGGGGACCCCACAGTACTTC
TRBV20-1	many	19	TRBJ2-1	.	CSASPWGTSGLLSYNEQFF	TGCAGTGCTTCACCCTGGGGGACGTCAGGCCTGCTCTCCTACAATGAGCAGTTCTTC
TRBV3-1	many	13	TRBJ1-2	.	CASSQIQNYGYTF	TGTGCCAGCAGCCAAATCCAGAACTATGGCTACACCTTC